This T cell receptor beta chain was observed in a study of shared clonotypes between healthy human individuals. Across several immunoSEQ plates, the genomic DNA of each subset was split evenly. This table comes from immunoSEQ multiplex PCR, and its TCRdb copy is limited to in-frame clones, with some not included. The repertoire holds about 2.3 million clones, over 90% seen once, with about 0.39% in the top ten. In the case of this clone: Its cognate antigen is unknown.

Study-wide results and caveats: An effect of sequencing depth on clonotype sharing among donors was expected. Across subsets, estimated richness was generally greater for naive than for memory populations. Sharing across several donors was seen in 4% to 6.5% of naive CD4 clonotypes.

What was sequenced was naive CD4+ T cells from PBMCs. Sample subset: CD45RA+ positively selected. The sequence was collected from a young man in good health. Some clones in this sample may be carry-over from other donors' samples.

The CDR3 reads CASSKVWPGGTEAFF. The CDR3 region has the DNA TGTGCCAGCAGCAAAGTTTGGCCTGGGGGCACTGAAGCTTTCTTT. J is TRBJ1-1 and V is TRBV21-1. TRBV21-1 corresponds to a pseudogene. The CDR3 is 15 residues long.